This T cell receptor (beta chain) was profiled in a study of T cell responses to AZD1222 COVID-19 vaccine. Study-wide results and caveats: The sample set comprised mostly white British donors with more females, and clonal diversity was possibly underestimated. Nearly half of unique spike-specific TCRs reportedly avoided B.1.351 and B.1.1.7 mutated regions. Repertoire collection took place solely once the T cell response had peaked.

The data were produced by immunoSEQ multiplex PCR, yet TCRdb's version contains in-frame clones alone and is incomplete. The top ten hold around 12% of the sample, which has around 130,000 clones, roughly 84% seen once. As regards this clone: Its antigen is unidentified.

Germline V gene lookup returns CDR1 MGHRA and CDR2 YSYEKL. V was shortened by 1 base and J by 8 bases, with 23 bases between the two germline ends. This CDR3 region has 17 residues. Here the sequenced sample was peripheral blood, taken on day 0 of AZD1222 vaccination. The receptor was isolated from an adult in good health. The chain recombines TRBV4-1 with TRBJ1-2; TRBD1 is a possible D gene (6 bases). CDR3 sequence: CASSQGTLLGQLRGYTF. The CDR3 bases are TGCGCCAGCAGCCAAGGCACACTTCTTGGACAGTTACGCGGCTACACCTTC.